These T cell receptor beta chains were read from a single sample in a study of blood T cell repertoires in COVID-19. TCRdb keeps only in-frame clones here, not all; method: immunoSEQ multiplex PCR. The top ten clones hold around 5% of a sample with tens of thousands of clones, roughly 80% of them seen once. Sequenced sample: peripheral blood. These receptors all come from a woman aged 80 or older with active or convalescent COVID-19. Both conserved end residues are trimmed from each CDR3. Each record gives: V gene, clone size, J gene, CDR3 protein. Clone size is stated in some rows and not others, as once, few, many or a class when expanded.

TRBV3-1/TRBV3-2	NA	TRBJ1-5	ASSHDYSNQPQH
TRBV4-3	NA	TRBJ1-2	ASSQGDRGHYGYT
TRBV7-3	NA	TRBJ2-3	ASSYKAGETDTQY
TRBV5-4	NA	TRBJ2-7	ASSFRLAGDEQY
TRBV4-3	NA	TRBJ1-2	ASSQDPFFGYT
TRBV28	NA	TRBJ1-2	ASTLRQGRDYGYT
TRBV7-9	NA	TRBJ1-6	ASSTGIQGSSPLH
TRBV10-1	NA	TRBJ1-1	ASSDLEFNTEAF
TRBV7-2	NA	TRBJ1-6	ASSLGQGMNSPLH
TRBV25-1	NA	TRBJ1-4	ASSDLGQGAGNEKLF
TRBV7-9	NA	TRBJ2-5	ASSPRLAEETQY
TRBV2	NA	TRBJ1-1	ASSGRTGTTEAF
TRBV2	NA	TRBJ1-4	ASRRETGDEKLF
TRBV4-3	NA	TRBJ2-5	ASSRTARGLQETQY
TRBV3-1/TRBV3-2	NA	TRBJ2-3	ASSQTSGRAGGTDTQY
TRBV21-1	NA	TRBJ2-1	ASSKGYPTGLAGGPLSSNEQF
TRBV9	few	TRBJ2-3	ASSGLAGRSDTQY
TRBV7-2	NA	TRBJ1-5	ASSLVGPSNQPQH
TRBV20-1	NA	TRBJ1-2	SALDGVGYT
TRBV28	NA	TRBJ1-1	ASAFGGYTEAF
TRBV14	NA	TRBJ1-1	ASGLQPNTEAF
TRBV5-1	NA	TRBJ1-1	ASSVQGTFEAF
TRBV2	NA	TRBJ1-5	ASRVDRYSNQPQH
TRBV20-1	NA	TRBJ2-7	RPTQVYEQY
TRBV28	NA	TRBJ2-2	ASRDTGTGSGELF
TRBV19	NA	TRBJ2-3	ASRQVSTDTQY
TRBV10-2	NA	TRBJ2-7	ASSHKAGGAYEQY
TRBV30	NA	TRBJ1-1	AWTRFLSTEAF
TRBV18	NA	TRBJ1-1	ASRQGRQDTEAF
TRBV30	few	TRBJ1-1	AWSATHKNTEAF
TRBV28	NA	TRBJ2-3	ASSRLDTQY
TRBV11-2	NA	TRBJ1-1	ASSPQGADTEAF
TRBV5-1	NA	TRBJ2-7	ASSFGGRTDNYEQY
TRBV30	NA	TRBJ2-7	AWSVHESYEQY
TRBV12-3/TRBV12-4	once	TRBJ1-2	ASSTGVGYT
TRBV7-9	few	TRBJ2-3	ASSLRADTQY
TRBV5-1	few	TRBJ1-2	ASSPNLGGLSYGYT
TRBV5-4	NA	TRBJ2-3	ASSLGGGGTDTQY
TRBV6-2/TRBV6-3	NA	TRBJ2-1	ASSGRTGNVYEQF